One sample yielded the 32 T cell receptor beta chains listed below, sequenced in a study of post-analysis software for immune sequencing data. Whole-study results and caveats: TRBV5-6, TRBV5-1 and TRBV20-1 were among 4 or 5 TRBV segments more frequent in patients than controls.

Their antigens remain unidentified. Sequencing libraries made from TCR beta cDNA carried unique molecular identifiers. TCRdb fed the PCR reads into MiXCR, producing one record per CDR3 protein. This table holds roughly 650,000 distinct CDR3 sequences, roughly three fifths found once. The material sequenced was blood. Every receptor here comes from a girl aged 2 to 10 with multiple sclerosis.

This clonotype came up a few times. The chain is built from TRBV6-1 and TRBJ1-2, with 9 bases fitting TRBD1. Trimming removed 8 bases from V and 3 bases from J; junction bases left unmatched: 19. The CDR3 totals 18 residues. The germline V gene encodes CDR1 MNHNS and CDR2 SASEGT. The CDR3 here is CASGPFRDRVSYDYGYTF. CDR3 bases: TGTGCCAGCGGCCCTTTCCGGGACAGGGTGTCGTATGACTATGGCTACACCTTC.

The chain links TRBV6-5 to TRBJ1-1; D gene ambiguous. Germline CDR1 is MNHEY and CDR2 is SVGAGI. This CDR3 is 11 amino acids long. V was pared by 8 bases and J by 4 bases, with 8 bases between. The CDR3 reads CASAIGTEAFF. In nucleotides, the CDR3 is TGTGCCAGCGCGATCGGCACTGAAGCTTTCTTT.

The chain recombines TRBV7-9 with TRBJ2-1; perhaps TRBD2 as D (6 bases). Germline lookup yields CDR1 SEHNR and CDR2 FQNEAQ (reference sequence). This CDR3 is built from 13 residues. V lost 4 bases and J 9 bases, leaving 13 bases between the germline ends. CDR3 region: CASSSGRGGEQFF. CDR3 sequence (DNA): TGTGCCAGCAGCTCCGGACGGGGAGGTGAGCAGTTCTTC.

The chain couples TRBV4-3 to TRBJ2-6; D ambiguous. The CDR3 loop spans 14 amino acids. Deletions cut 1 base from V and 4 bases from J, with 5 bases between. Germline loops: CDR1 LGHNA, CDR2 YSLEER. CDR3 DNA: TGCGCCAGCAGCCAAGTCGCGGGGGCCAACGTCCTGACTTTC. Translation gives CASSQVAGANVLTF.

This clonotype was counted a few times. This rearrangement joins TRBV3-1 to TRBJ2-3, with 7 bases that match TRBD2. Trimming took 0 bases from V and 5 from J; bases not matched to a gene: 5. CDR1 is LGHDT and CDR2 is YNNKEL in the germline V gene (reference sequence). The CDR3 has 15 residues. DNA for the CDR3: TGTGCCAGCAGCCAAGATGCGGGAGCCCGAGATACGCAGTATTTT. It specifies CASSQDAGARDTQYF.

The chain employs TRBV29-1 and TRBJ2-1; 12 nucleotides line up with TRBD1. The CDR3 has 14 residues. Per the germline V gene, CDR1 is SQVTM and CDR2 is ANQGSEA. The J segment lost 8 bases and the V segment lost 8 bases, leaving 10 bases of the junction unmatched. The CDR3, as DNA: TGCAGCCCCGAGGGGGGACAGGGGGCCTATGAGCAGTTCTTC. Amino acids: CSPEGGQGAYEQFF.

This clonotype was counted only a few times. The J gene is TRBJ1-2, the V gene TRBV4-3, with a weak D call TRBD1 (5 bases). This CDR3 contains 17 residues. With 0 bases removed from V and 2 bases from J, the gap between germline ends came to 16 bases. In germline, CDR1 is LGHNA, CDR2 YSLEER. The DNA of the CDR3 is TGCGCCAGCAGCCAAGATCACCGCGGGGCAGGGAACTATGGCTACACCTTC. It specifies CASSQDHRGAGNYGYTF.

This sequence joins TRBV18 and TRBJ2-1, with D unclear. This CDR3 has 15 residues. The germline V and J ends were trimmed by 0 bases and 7 bases, with 13 bases remaining between them. CDR1 and CDR2 from the germline V gene are KGHSH and LQKENI. The CDR3, as DNA: TGTGCCAGCTCACCACCAGGAACAACGTGGAATGAGCAGTTCTTC. As protein: CASSPPGTTWNEQFF.

This clonotype was recorded a few times. This chain links TRBV11-2 with TRBJ2-3, with D hard to call. The CDR3 is made up of 15 amino acids. The V gene lost 5 bases and the J gene lost 6 bases, with 18 bases spanning the gap. The germline CDR1 and CDR2 sequences are SGHAT and FQNNGV. This CDR3 reads CASSPIIKTLDTQYF. Here the CDR3 DNA reads TGTGCCAGCAGCCCGATCATCAAAACTCTGGATACGCAGTATTTT.

This clonotype was seen a handful of times. The chain links TRBV7-3 to TRBJ2-5, with a weak D call TRBD1 (6 bases). Germline-derived CDR1 and CDR2 are SGHTA and FQGTGA. This CDR3 is built from 14 residues. Trimming pared 1 base from V and 4 bases from J, leaving 10 bases between. This chain's CDR3 is CASSLIAGAETQYF. The CDR3 nucleotides read TGTGCCAGCAGCTTAATCGCAGGGGCAGAGACCCAGTACTTC. Full variable domain (outside the CDR3, taken from reference TRBV7-3 and TRBJ2-5): GAGVSQTPSNKVTEKGKYVELRCDPISGHTALYWYRQSLGQGPEFLIYFQGTGAADDSGLPNDRFFAVRPEGSVSTLKIQRTERGDSAVYLCASSLIAGAETQYFGPGTRLLVL.

The chain is built from TRBV5-1 and TRBJ2-7; the D gene could be TRBD1 or TRBD2 (5 bases each). V lost 3 bases to trimming and J lost 6 bases, with 13 bases between them. Germline loops: CDR1 SGHRS, CDR2 YFSETQ. This CDR3 contains 13 residues. The CDR3 DNA is TGCGCCAGCAGCTGGGACGGATCAAGCGAGCAGTACTTC. It codes for CASSWDGSSEQYF.

The CDR3 is CSAGGRGIYGYTF. For the CDR3, the DNA is TGTTCAGCGGGGGGCAGGGGCATCTATGGCTACACCTTC. The rearrangement uses TRBV6-5 and TRBJ1-2, with D tentatively TRBD1 (6 bases). Germline V lookup: CDR1 MNHEY, CDR2 SVGAGI. The CDR3 sequence is 13 residues long.

The chain uses TRBV11-2 and TRBJ2-3, with 16 bases fitting TRBD2. Per germline, CDR1 SGHAT and CDR2 FQNNGV. This CDR3 region has 21 residues. V gave up 3 bases and J gave up 5 bases; unmatched junction bases: 17. CDR3 loop: CASSLPSGTSGGADVGDTQYF. CDR3 coding DNA: TGTGCCAGCAGCTTGCCCTCCGGGACTAGCGGGGGGGCGGATGTAGGAGATACGCAGTATTTT. Full variable domain (rest looked up from reference TRBV11-2 and TRBJ2-3): EAGVAQSPRYKIIEKRQSVAFWCNPISGHATLYWYQQILGQGPKLLIQFQNNGVVDDSQLPKDRFSAERLKGVDSTLKIQPAKLEDSAVYLCASSLPSGTSGGADVGDTQYFGPGTRLTVL.

A few counts support this clonotype. The chain uses TRBV20-1 and TRBJ2-7; D is undetermined. The germline V gene has CDR1 DFQATT and CDR2 SNEGSKA (reference sequence). This CDR3 spans 12 amino acids. V shed 3 bases and J shed 2 bases, with 8 bases lying between them. The CDR3 DNA is TGCAGTGCTAGTACCGCGACCTACGAGCAGTACTTC. This translates into CSASTATYEQYF.

CDR3: CSGTRAGVEDTQYF. The DNA of the CDR3 is TGCAGCGGTACCCGAGCGGGAGTCGAAGATACGCAGTATTTT. The chain uses TRBV29-1 and TRBJ2-3, with TRBD2 matching 8 bases. V shed 7 bases and J 5 bases; nucleotides not matched to a gene: 11. This CDR3 comprises 14 residues. CDR1 is SQVTM and CDR2 is ANQGSEA in the germline V gene.

The rearrangement links TRBV20-1 to TRBJ2-6; no firm D call. V lost 5 bases, J lost 1 base, and 6 bases lay in between. The CDR3 sequence is 13 residues long. CDR1 and CDR2 (germline): DFQATT, SNEGSKA (reference sequence). The CDR3 DNA is TGCAGTGCTCCCAGTTCTGGGGCCAACGTCCTGACTTTC. Translation gives CSAPSSGANVLTF.

V and J are TRBV5-1 and TRBJ2-5; D call uncertain. V gave up 2 bases and J gave up 1 base, with 6 bases separating them. The CDR3 totals 13 residues. CDR1 and CDR2 (germline): SGHRS, YFSETQ. CDR3 DNA sequence: TGCGCCAGCAGCTTCACCCCCCAAGAGACCCAGTACTTC. Translated, it gives CASSFTPQETQYF.

The rearrangement uses TRBV7-2 and TRBJ2-3; 11 nucleotides align to TRBD2. The CDR3 consists of 15 residues. J lost 3 bases, V lost 4 bases, and 3 bases had no gene match. CDR1 SGHTA and CDR2 FQGNSA come from the germline V gene. CDR3 region: CASSWASGGTDTQYF. CDR3 coding DNA: TGTGCCAGCAGCTGGGCTAGCGGGGGGACAGATACGCAGTATTTT.

This clonotype has just one count. This chain connects TRBV11-3 to TRBJ2-6, with D perhaps TRBD1 (6 bases). The CDR3 sequence is 17 residues long. The V and J ends lost 3 bases and 4 bases respectively, with 16 bases between them. Germline CDR1 and CDR2: SGHNT and YENEEA. The CDR3 DNA is TGTGCCAGCAGCTTCGGGGACACGGGCTCGGGGGCCAACGTCCTGACTTTC. Translation: CASSFGDTGSGANVLTF.

This chain uses TRBV6-2 or TRBV6-3 with TRBJ1-4; D unclear. Germline V gives CDR1 MNHEY, CDR2 SVGEGT. V lost 6 bases to trimming and J lost 4 bases, with 12 bases between them. The CDR3 covers 14 residues. As DNA, the CDR3 is TGTGCCAGCAGAACCGGACTGATTAATGAAAAACTGTTTTTT. Its protein is CASRTGLINEKLFF.

The CDR3 bases are TGCAGTGCACAGGATATAACAGATACGCAGTATTTT. Translating gives CSAQDITDTQYF. V gene TRBV20-1 combines with J gene TRBJ2-3, with D perhaps matching TRBD1 (5 bases). Germline values: CDR1 DFQATT, CDR2 SNEGSKA (reference sequence). V lost 6 bases and J 3 bases, leaving 10 bases between the germline ends. This CDR3 contains 12 residues.

Of note for this clonotype: Its ends do not fully match the called genes, so a read error is possible. The genes are TRBV6-6 and TRBJ2-4; D gene ambiguous. CDR1 is MNHNY and CDR2 is SVGAGI in the germline V gene (reference sequence). The CDR3 consists of 15 residues. CDR3 sequence: CASSYKVAAKNTQYF. The CDR3 region has the DNA TGTGCCAGCAGTTATAAGGTGGCGGCCAAAAACACTCAGTACTTC.

The V gene is TRBV27, the J gene TRBJ1-2; the D is unclear. This CDR3 spans 13 amino acids. Trimming took off 2 bases at V and 4 bases at J, with 8 bases between the two ends. Per germline, CDR1 MNHEY and CDR2 SMNVEV (reference sequence). The CDR3 coding sequence is TGTGCCAGCAGTTTACAAGCTAGCTATGGCTACACCTTC. Encoded protein: CASSLQASYGYTF.

This clonotype came up a few times. The rearrangement joins TRBV15 to TRBJ2-7, with 11 bases lining up with TRBD1. The CDR3 is 16 amino acids. Trimming cost V 1 base and J 0 bases; bases outside gene matches: 2. Germline V gene data show CDR1 as LNHNV and CDR2 as YYDKDF (reference sequence). The CDR3 protein is CATSRVGTGGSYEQYF. The CDR3 DNA follows: TGTGCCACCAGCAGAGTAGGGACAGGGGGCTCCTACGAGCAGTACTTC.

This clonotype was picked up a small number of times. The chain carries TRBV7-7 and TRBJ2-5; 11 nucleotides align to TRBD2. The CDR3 loop spans 17 amino acids. CDR1 SSHAT and CDR2 FNYEAQ come from the germline V gene (reference sequence). Unmatched junction bases numbered 6, after V lost 1 base and J lost 2 bases. CDR3 DNA sequence: TGTGCCAGCAGCTTAGTGCCTAGCGGGGGGTTACAAGAGACCCAGTACTTC. Amino acid sequence: CASSLVPSGGLQETQYF.

The chain is built from TRBV20-1 and TRBJ2-3, with unresolved D. This CDR3 has 11 amino acids. Trimming cost V 7 bases and J 2 bases, with 7 bases left between them. Germline CDR1 and CDR2: DFQATT and SNEGSKA (reference sequence). The CDR3 region is CSVILTDTQYF. The CDR3 nucleotides read TGCAGTGTGATCCTCACAGATACGCAGTATTTT.

This sequence joins TRBV12-3 or TRBV12-4 and TRBJ1-2; no clear D. There are 14 residues in the CDR3. V was shortened by 3 bases and J by 2 bases, with 10 bases between the two germline ends. As DNA, the CDR3 is TGTGCCAGCAGTTTTGATGGGGAGAACTATGGCTACACCTTC. Translating gives CASSFDGENYGYTF.

This sequence joins TRBV29-1 and TRBJ2-1; D may be TRBD1 or TRBD2 (5 bases each). Germline-derived CDR1 and CDR2 are SQVTM and ANQGSEA. V lost 6 bases, J lost 7 bases, and 10 bases lay in between. The CDR3 is 11 amino acids. The CDR3 sequence: CSVGWGNEQFF. The CDR3 DNA follows: TGCAGCGTGGGGTGGGGGAATGAGCAGTTCTTC.

The chain links TRBV27 to TRBJ1-2; D is perhaps TRBD1 (6 bases). The CDR3 covers 13 residues. Trimming took 5 bases from V and 4 from J, leaving 11 bases between them. Germline-derived CDR1 and CDR2 are MNHEY and SMNVEV (reference sequence). The CDR3: CASSPKGVYGYTF. CDR3 coding DNA: TGTGCCAGCAGTCCCAAGGGGGTCTATGGCTACACCTTC.

This chain links TRBV5-1 with TRBJ2-6; tentative D call: TRBD1 (5 bases). The germline V gene has CDR1 SGHRS and CDR2 YFSETQ. There are 19 residues in the CDR3. The V gene lost 0 bases and the J gene lost 0 bases, with 16 bases spanning the gap. In DNA, the CDR3 is TGCGCCAGCAGCTTGGTAGGGGCAAGCTCCCCCTCTGGGGCCAACGTCCTGACTTTC. It codes for CASSLVGASSPSGANVLTF.

This chain connects TRBV29-1 to TRBJ1-2; TRBD1 might be the D (5 bases). The germline V gene encodes CDR1 SQVTM and CDR2 ANQGSEA. The CDR3 length is 14 residues. Trimming took off 5 bases at V and 4 bases at J, with 17 bases between the two ends. CDR3 sequence reads: CSVPGEGGLYGYTF. The CDR3 bases are TGCAGCGTTCCGGGGGAGGGAGGGCTCTATGGCTACACCTTC.

The chain has TRBV6-6 and TRBJ1-1; D not resolved. Trimming pared 2 bases from V and 3 bases from J, leaving 16 bases between. CDR3 length: 16 amino acids. Germline loops: CDR1 MNHNY, CDR2 SVGAGI (reference sequence). In DNA form, the CDR3 reads TGTGCCAGCAGTTACCCTCGGGCGGGATTGGACACTGAAGCTTTCTTT. It encodes CASSYPRAGLDTEAFF.